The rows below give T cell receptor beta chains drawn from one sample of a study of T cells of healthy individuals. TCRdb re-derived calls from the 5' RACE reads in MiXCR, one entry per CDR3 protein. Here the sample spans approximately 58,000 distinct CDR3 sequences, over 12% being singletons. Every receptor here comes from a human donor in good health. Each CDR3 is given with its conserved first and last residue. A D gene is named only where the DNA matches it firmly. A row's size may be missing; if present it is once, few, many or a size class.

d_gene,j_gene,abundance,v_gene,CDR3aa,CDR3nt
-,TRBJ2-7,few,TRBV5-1,CASSLAALSYEQYF,TGCGCCAGCAGCTTGGCCGCCCTCTCCTACGAGCAGTACTTC
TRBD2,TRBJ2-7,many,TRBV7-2,CASSPVGTSGYEQYF,TGTGCCAGCAGCCCGGTGGGGACTAGCGGATACGAGCAGTACTTC
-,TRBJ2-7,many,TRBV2,CASGLVGGEQYF,TGTGCCAGCGGGCTAGTCGGTGGCGAGCAGTACTTC
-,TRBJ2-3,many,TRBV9,CASSVAGTDTQYF,TGTGCCAGCAGCGTAGCGGGCACAGATACGCAGTATTTT
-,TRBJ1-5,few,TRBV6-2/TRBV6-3,CASSRPGGNQPQHF,TGTGCCAGCAGCCGACCGGGAGGGAATCAGCCCCAGCATTTT
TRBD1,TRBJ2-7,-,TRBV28,CASSLMGQGSYEQYF,TGTGCCAGCAGTTTAATGGGACAGGGCTCATACGAGCAGTACTTC
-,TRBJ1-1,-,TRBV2,CASSERQTNTEAFF,TGTGCCAGCAGTGAGAGGCAGACGAACACTGAAGCTTTCTTT
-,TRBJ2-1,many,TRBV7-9,CASSHGGREQFF,TGTGCCAGCAGCCACGGGGGCAGGGAGCAGTTCTTC
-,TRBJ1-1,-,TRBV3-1,CASEGWGEGTEAFF,TGTGCCAGCGAAGGTTGGGGAGAAGGCACTGAAGCTTTCTTT
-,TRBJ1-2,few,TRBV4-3,CASSQEHGTPRDGYTF,TGCGCCAGCAGCCAAGAGCATGGAACACCTCGGGATGGCTACACCTTC
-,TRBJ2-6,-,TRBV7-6,CASSLKGRGNNPSGANVLTF,TGTGCCAGCAGCTTAAAGGGCAGGGGAAACAACCCCTCTGGGGCCAACGTCCTGACTTTC
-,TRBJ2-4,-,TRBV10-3,CAISEAGEAKNIQYF,TGTGCCATCAGTGAGGCAGGGGAAGCCAAAAACATTCAGTACTTC
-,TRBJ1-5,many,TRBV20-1,CSARDGTPGMRQPQHF,TGCAGTGCTAGAGATGGGACCCCAGGGATGCGTCAGCCCCAGCATTTT
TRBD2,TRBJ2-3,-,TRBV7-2,CASSPGGGTDTQYF,TGTGCCAGCAGCCCCGGGGGGGGCACAGATACGCAGTATTTT
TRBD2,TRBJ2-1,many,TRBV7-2,CASSLAGKGGFNEQFF,TGTGCCAGCAGCTTAGCGGGGAAGGGAGGGTTTAATGAGCAGTTCTTC
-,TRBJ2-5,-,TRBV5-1,CASSPGRGVETQYF,TGCGCCAGCAGCCCGGGACGGGGTGTAGAGACCCAGTACTTC
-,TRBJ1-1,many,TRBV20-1,CSATRQELNTEAFF,TGCAGTGCTACAAGACAGGAACTGAACACTGAAGCTTTCTTT
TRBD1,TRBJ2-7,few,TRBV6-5,CASSSTGSEQYF,TGTGCCAGCAGTTCGACAGGGTCCGAGCAGTACTTC
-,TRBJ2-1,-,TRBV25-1,CASSENVGKFNEQFF,TGTGCCAGCAGTGAAAATGTTGGGAAGTTTAATGAGCAGTTCTTC
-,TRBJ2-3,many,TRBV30,CACMWNGGSPDTQYF,TGTGCCTGTATGTGGAACGGGGGAAGCCCAGATACGCAGTATTTT
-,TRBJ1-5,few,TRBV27,CASSPNQPQHF,TGTGCCAGCAGTCCTAATCAGCCCCAGCATTTT
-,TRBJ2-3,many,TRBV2,CASSEARLENTDTQYF,TGTGCCAGCAGTGAAGCGCGGCTCGAGAACACAGATACGCAGTATTTT
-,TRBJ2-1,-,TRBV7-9,CASSLASGTDKNFEQFF,TGTGCCAGCAGCTTAGCGTCGGGGACTGATAAGAACTTTGAGCAGTTCTTC
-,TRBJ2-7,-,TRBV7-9,CASSSGGDLPTYEQYF,TGTGCCAGCAGCTCCGGCGGGGACTTGCCCACCTACGAGCAGTACTTC
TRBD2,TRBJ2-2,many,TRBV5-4,CASSLGLAGIQNTGELFF,TGTGCCAGCAGCTTGGGACTAGCGGGTATACAGAACACCGGGGAGCTGTTTTTT
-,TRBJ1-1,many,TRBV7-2,CASSLARHGGTEAFF,TGTGCCAGCAGCTTAGCCAGACACGGAGGCACTGAAGCTTTCTTT